The 13 T cell receptor beta chains below come from one sample, sequenced in a study of cytomegalovirus exposure and HLA in healthy donors. Libraries were prepared by immunoSEQ multiplex PCR; TCRdb keeps only in-frame clonotypes and omits some of them. The sample includes 220,000 or so clones, about nine tenths of them seen just once. Sequencing used PBMCs. All receptors come from a young woman in good health and CMV-seropositive.

The gene calls are TRBV30 and TRBJ2-2; 9 bases match TRBD1. Germline V gene data show CDR1 as GTSNPN and CDR2 as SVGIG (reference sequence). CDR3 length equals 14 residues. CDR3: CGLEYRGPTGELFF. The DNA of the CDR3 is TGTGGCTTGGAGTACAGGGGGCCAACCGGGGAGCTGTTTTTT.

The table lists this clone with a count of one. V and J are TRBV28 and TRBJ2-1, with 8 bases identical to TRBD2. CDR1 is MDHEN and CDR2 is SYDVKM in the germline V gene. The CDR3 totals 16 residues. Unmatched junction bases numbered 3, after V lost 2 bases and J lost 0 bases. The CDR3 here is CASSLAAGGSYNEQFF. The CDR3 DNA follows: TGTGCCAGCAGTTTAGCTGCGGGAGGCTCCTACAATGAGCAGTTCTTC. Complete variable domain (other parts from reference TRBV28 and TRBJ2-1): DVKVTQSSRYLVKRTGEKVFLECVQDMDHENMFWYRQDPGLGLRLIYFSYDVKMKEKGDIPEGYSVSREKKERFSLILESASTNQTSMYLCASSLAAGGSYNEQFFGPGTRLTVL.

V is TRBV11-2 and J is TRBJ2-7; TRBD2 matches at 14 bases. The CDR3 spans 19 residues. The V and J ends lost 4 bases and 4 bases, in that order; junction bases with no gene match: 15. CDR1 SGHAT and CDR2 FQNNGV come from the germline V gene. CDR3 residues: CASSSTRGLAGEGAYEQYF. CDR3 coding DNA: TGTGCCAGCAGCTCCACCCGGGGACTAGCGGGAGAAGGCGCGTACGAGCAGTACTTC.

This chain connects TRBV7-9 to TRBJ2-3; D is uncertain. V was clipped by 6 bases and J by 2 bases, with 21 bases between them. CDR3 length: 17 residues. Per germline, CDR1 SEHNR and CDR2 FQNEAQ (reference sequence). CDR3 sequence: CASRPPAQRPNTDTQYF. The CDR3 DNA reads as TGTGCCAGCAGACCCCCCGCCCAGCGCCCAAACACAGATACGCAGTATTTT.

The CDR3 DNA sequence: TGTGCCAGCAGCGCCACGGTTTCCTACAATGAGCAGTTCTTC. Translating it yields CASSATVSYNEQFF. The chain carries TRBV9 and TRBJ2-1; no reliable D call. CDR3 length: 14 amino acids. CDR1 SGDLS and CDR2 YYNGEE come from the germline V gene. The V end lost 3 bases, the J end lost 1 base, and 8 bases lay between the germline ends.

This clone was detected a few times. This chain connects TRBV5-1 to TRBJ2-7; TRBD1 matches at 9 bases. The trim removed 5 bases at V and 2 bases at J, leaving 5 bases unmatched. The CDR3 covers 14 residues. Germline-derived CDR1 and CDR2 are SGHRS and YFSETQ. The CDR3 DNA sequence: TGCGCCAGCAGGGAGGACAGGGGACCCTACGAGCAGTACTTC. It is translated as CASREDRGPYEQYF. Using reference TRBV5-1 and TRBJ2-7 for the parts outside the CDR3, the full variable domain is KAGVTQTPRYLIKTRGQQVTLSCSPISGHRSVSWYQQTPGQGLQFLFEYFSETQRNKGNFPGRFSGRQFSNSRSEMNVSTLELGDSALYLCASREDRGPYEQYFGPGTRLTVT.

The chain links TRBV7-7 to TRBJ2-7, with 7 positions matching TRBD1. The germline gives CDR1 SSHAT, CDR2 FNYEAQ (reference sequence). This CDR3 has 15 residues. The V segment lost 1 base and the J segment 2 bases; nucleotides outside the gene matches: 5. Here the CDR3 reads CASSLGQGKAYEQYF. The CDR3, as DNA: TGTGCCAGCAGCTTAGGACAGGGAAAGGCCTACGAGCAGTACTTC.

This chain joins TRBV6-5 and TRBJ2-1, with D perhaps TRBD2 (6 bases). V shed 4 bases and J shed 0 bases, with 10 bases lying between them. The CDR3 is made up of 15 amino acids. The V gene's germline CDR1 is MNHEY and CDR2 SVGAGI. CDR3 nucleotides: TGTGCCAGCAGTTCTAGCGCCGCCTCCTACAATGAGCAGTTCTTC. Its protein product is CASSSSAASYNEQFF.

The J gene is TRBJ1-2, the V gene TRBV7-6, with D possibly matching TRBD1 (5 bases). Germline-derived CDR1 and CDR2 are SGHVS and FNYEAQ. V was shortened by 5 bases and J by 2 bases, with 12 bases between the two germline ends. CDR3 size: 14 residues. The DNA for the CDR3 is TGTGCCAGCAGCCCACAGGTCTCCAACTATGGCTACACCTTC. Protein: CASSPQVSNYGYTF.

This rearrangement joins TRBV5-4 to TRBJ1-1, with 8 positions matching TRBD1. Germline-derived CDR1 and CDR2 are SGHNT and YYREEE (reference sequence). This CDR3 region has 16 residues. Trimming removed 0 bases from V and 6 bases from J; junction bases left unmatched: 10. The CDR3 DNA reads as TGTGCCAGCAGCTTGGGGGACAGGACTCTCTTCGCTGAAGCTTTCTTT. As protein: CASSLGDRTLFAEAFF.

This clone was observed a handful of times. This chain uses TRBV2 with TRBJ2-1; D might be TRBD1 (5 bases). This CDR3 has 15 residues. Germline CDR1 reads SNHLY; CDR2 reads FYNNEI. V gave up 5 bases and J gave up 8 bases, with 19 bases separating them. The CDR3 sequence is CASSPQGGAGDEQFF. The CDR3 DNA is TGTGCCAGCAGTCCCCAGGGTGGGGCTGGGGATGAGCAGTTCTTC.

This chain joins TRBV29-1 and TRBJ1-2; TRBD1 matches at 9 bases. V lost 6 bases and J lost 4; bases outside the gene matches: 9. This CDR3 is 14 amino acids long. CDR1 SQVTM and CDR2 ANQGSEA come from the germline V gene. The CDR3 here is CSVEDGQGLYGYTF. As DNA, the CDR3 is TGCAGCGTCGAGGACGGACAGGGGCTCTATGGCTACACCTTC.

This clone was counted only a few times. The chain carries TRBV4-1 and TRBJ1-4; tentative D call: TRBD1 (5 bases). This CDR3 has 14 amino acids. In germline, CDR1 is MGHRA, CDR2 YSYEKL. The V and J ends lost 0 bases and 6 bases respectively, with 8 bases between them. The CDR3 reads CASSQDRADEKLFF. Here the CDR3 DNA reads TGCGCCAGCAGCCAAGACAGGGCGGATGAAAAACTGTTTTTT.